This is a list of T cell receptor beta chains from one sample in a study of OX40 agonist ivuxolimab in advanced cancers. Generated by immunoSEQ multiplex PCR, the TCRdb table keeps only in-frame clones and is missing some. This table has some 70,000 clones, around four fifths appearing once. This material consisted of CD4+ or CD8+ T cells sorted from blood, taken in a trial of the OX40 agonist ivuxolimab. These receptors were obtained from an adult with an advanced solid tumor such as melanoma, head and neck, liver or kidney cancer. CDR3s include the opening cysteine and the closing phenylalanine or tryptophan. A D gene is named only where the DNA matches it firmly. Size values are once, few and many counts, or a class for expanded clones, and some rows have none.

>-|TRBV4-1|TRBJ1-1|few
TGCGCCAGCAGCCAAGTAGTACTTGGATCTGAAGCTTTCTTT
CASSQVVLGSEAFF
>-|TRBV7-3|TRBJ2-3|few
TGTGCCAGCAGCCAGACCCGCGTAGATACGCAGTATTTT
CASSQTRVDTQYF
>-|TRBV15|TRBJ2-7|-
TGTGCCACCAGCAGAGATGGGGAAGCGGACGAGCAGTACTTC
CATSRDGEADEQYF
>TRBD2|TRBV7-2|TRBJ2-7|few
TGTGCCAGCAGCTTATACCTAGCGGGCGAGCAGTACTTC
CASSLYLAGEQYF
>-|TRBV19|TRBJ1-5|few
TGTGCCAGTAGCTTTCCGGGGGTTGGTGATCAGCCCCAGCATTTT
CASSFPGVGDQPQHF
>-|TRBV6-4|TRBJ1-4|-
TGTGCCAGCAGCCCCCCGCTGAACGCGGGGTCTGAAAAACTGTTTTTT
CASSPPLNAGSEKLFF
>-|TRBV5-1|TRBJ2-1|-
TGCGCCAGCAGCTTAATAAATGAGCAGTTCTTC
CASSLINEQFF
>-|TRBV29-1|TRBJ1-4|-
TGCAGCGTTGCAGGACCTAATGAAAAACTGTTTTTT
CSVAGPNEKLFF
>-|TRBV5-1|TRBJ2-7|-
TGCGCCAGCAGCGCGGGACAGCCAGGGGTAGGGTTTGAGCAGTACTTC
CASSAGQPGVGFEQYF
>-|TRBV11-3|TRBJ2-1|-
TGTGCCAGCAGCTCTATAAATGAGCAGTTCTTC
CASSSINEQFF
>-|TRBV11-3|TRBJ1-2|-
TGTGCCAGCAGCTCCACAGCATTCTATGGCTACACCTTC
CASSSTAFYGYTF
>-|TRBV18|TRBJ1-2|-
TGTGCCAGCTCACCATACCCTTCGGGGGAGAATGGCTACACCTTC
CASSPYPSGENGYTF
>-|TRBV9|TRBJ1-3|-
TGTGCCAGCAGGGATGACAGGCAGCCTGGAAACACCATATATTTT
CASRDDRQPGNTIYF
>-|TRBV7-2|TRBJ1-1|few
TGTGCCAGCAGCGACAACCTACGGGCTTCGAACACTGAAGCTTTCTTT
CASSDNLRASNTEAFF
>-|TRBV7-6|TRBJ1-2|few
TGTGCCAGCAGCTTAGATCCTAATGCGGTGAACTATGGCTACACCTTC
CASSLDPNAVNYGYTF
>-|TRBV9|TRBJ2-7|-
TGTGCCAGCAGCACTCACCCCGGGACAAACTACGAGCAGTACTTC
CASSTHPGTNYEQYF
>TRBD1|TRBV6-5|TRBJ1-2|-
TGTGCCAGCAGACCCTGGGGTGAGACAGGGAATGGCTACACCTTC
CASRPWGETGNGYTF
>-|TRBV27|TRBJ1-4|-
TGTGCCAGCAGCTCGGGGAGGGGTACTAATGAAAAACTGTTTTTT
CASSSGRGTNEKLFF
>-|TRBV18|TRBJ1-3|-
TGTGCCAGCTCAAGGGAGGTCAACTCTGGAAACACCATATATTTT
CASSREVNSGNTIYF
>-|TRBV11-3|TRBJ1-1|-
TGTGCCAGCAGTCCCCGAGGGCCTGAAGCTTTCTTT
CASSPRGPEAFF
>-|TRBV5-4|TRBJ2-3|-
TGTGCCAGCAGCCCCCTGTCCGGGAGCGAAAGCACAGATACGCAGTATTTT
CASSPLSGSESTDTQYF
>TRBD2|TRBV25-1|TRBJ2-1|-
TGTGCCAGCAGTGACCGGACTAGCGGGGCCTACAATGAGCAGTTCTTC
CASSDRTSGAYNEQFF
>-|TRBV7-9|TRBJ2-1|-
TGTGCCAGCAGGGTTAGCGCCTACAATGAGCAGTTCTTC
CASRVSAYNEQFF
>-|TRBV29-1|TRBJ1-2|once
TGCAGCGTTGAAGCGAGGGGGTTCTATGGCTACACCTTC
CSVEARGFYGYTF